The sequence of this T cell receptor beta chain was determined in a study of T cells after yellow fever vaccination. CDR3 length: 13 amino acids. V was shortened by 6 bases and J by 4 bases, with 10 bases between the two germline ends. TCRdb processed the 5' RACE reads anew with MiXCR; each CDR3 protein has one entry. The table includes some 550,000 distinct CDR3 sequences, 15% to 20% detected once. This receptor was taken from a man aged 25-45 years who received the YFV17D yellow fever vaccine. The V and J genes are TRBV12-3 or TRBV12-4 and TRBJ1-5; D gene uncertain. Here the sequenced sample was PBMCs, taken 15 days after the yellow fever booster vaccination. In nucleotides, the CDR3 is TGTGCCAGCAGCCTTTCGGAGAATCAGCCCCAGCATTTT. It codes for CASSLSENQPQHF.